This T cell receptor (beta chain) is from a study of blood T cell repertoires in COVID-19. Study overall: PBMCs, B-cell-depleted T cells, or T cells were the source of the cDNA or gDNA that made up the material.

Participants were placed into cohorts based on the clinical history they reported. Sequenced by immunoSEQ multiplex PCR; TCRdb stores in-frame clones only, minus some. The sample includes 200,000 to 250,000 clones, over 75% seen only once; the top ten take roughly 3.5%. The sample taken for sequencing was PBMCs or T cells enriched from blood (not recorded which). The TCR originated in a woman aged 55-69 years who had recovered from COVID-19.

The CDR3 sequence: CASSQEGHYNSPLHF. CDR3 nucleotides: TGTGCCAGCAGCCAAGAGGGCCATTATAATTCACCCCTCCACTTT. The chain combines TRBV3-1 (or the pseudogene TRBV3-2) with TRBJ1-6; D gene unclear. Germline V gene data show CDR1 as LGHDT and CDR2 as YNNKEL (reference sequence). The CDR3 runs 15 residues. V shed 0 bases and J shed 4 bases, with 7 bases lying between them.